Following are 20 T cell receptor beta chains from one sample sequenced in a study of shared clonotypes between healthy human individuals. The repertoire was sequenced with immunoSEQ multiplex PCR; TCRdb's copy has only in-frame clones and lacks some. The profile shows approximately 350,000 clones, approximately 97% of them singletons. Source material: memory CD8+ T cells sorted from blood. Subset denoted: CD45RO+ cells pooled with CCR7-negative TemRA cells. These receptors were taken from a man aged 25-45 years in good health.

The chain carries TRBV5-6 and TRBJ1-2, with a possible D match to TRBD1 (5 bases). V was pared by 0 bases and J by 8 bases, with 5 bases between. The CDR3 length is 11 residues. Looked up from germline, CDR1 is SGHDT and CDR2 is YYEEEE. The CDR3: CASSLGGGYTF. The CDR3 DNA is TGTGCCAGCAGCTTGGGGGGCGGCTACACCTTC.

The CDR3 protein is CASSRDRVLGEQFF. CDR3 coding DNA: TGTGCCAGCAGCCGGGACAGGGTCTTAGGTGAGCAGTTCTTC. The chain uses TRBV6-1 and TRBJ2-1; 9 bases agree with TRBD1. The germline V gene has CDR1 MNHNS and CDR2 SASEGT. J was trimmed by 9 bases and V by 6 bases; bases with no gene match: 9. CDR3 length: 14 amino acids.

The rearrangement joins TRBV4-2 to TRBJ2-5; TRBD2 matches at 12 bases. V trimming: 7 bases; J trimming: 3 bases; junction bases outside the gene matches: 9. Germline CDR1 and CDR2: LGHNA and YNFKEQ. The CDR3 sequence is 16 residues long. CDR3 amino acids: CASTRTSGTQKETQYF. Written as DNA, the CDR3 is TGTGCCAGCACAAGGACTAGCGGGACCCAAAAAGAGACCCAGTACTTC.

This rearrangement joins TRBV4-1 to TRBJ2-3; D gene ambiguous. The CDR3 totals 13 residues. V was pared by 4 bases and J by 0 bases, with 5 bases between. In germline, CDR1 is MGHRA, CDR2 YSYEKL. The CDR3 loop reads CASSPHSTDTQYF. CDR3 bases: TGCGCCAGCAGCCCCCACAGCACAGATACGCAGTATTTT.

Comments on this clone: This same CDR3 is encoded by further DNA sequences in the sample. V usage is TRBV18 and J usage is TRBJ2-5; the D call may be TRBD1 or TRBD2 (5 bases each). The V end was cut by 1 base, the J end by 3 bases, with 15 bases between. Germline loops: CDR1 KGHSH, CDR2 LQKENI. The CDR3 loop spans 16 amino acids. The CDR3 DNA sequence: TGTGCCAGCTCACCACAACAGGTCCGGGGCAAAGAGACCCAGTACTTC. Translation gives CASSPQQVRGKETQYF.

The chain uses TRBV7-2 and TRBJ2-2; TRBD2 agrees at 10 bases. The V gene end was trimmed by 2 bases and the J gene end by 6 bases; junction bases not matched to a gene: 12. The CDR3 is made up of 18 amino acids. Germline V CDR1 and CDR2: SGHTA, FQGNSA. Here the CDR3 DNA reads TGTGCCAGCAGCTTAAGACCTCCTAGCGGGAGTATGGCCGGGGAGCTGTTTTTT. Its protein is CASSLRPPSGSMAGELFF.

This rearrangement joins TRBV28 to TRBJ1-1, with 9 bases aligning to TRBD1. CDR3 length equals 14 residues. The V segment lost 6 bases and the J segment 6 bases; nucleotides outside the gene matches: 8. Germline V gene data show CDR1 as MDHEN and CDR2 as SYDVKM. CDR3 DNA sequence: TGTGCCAGCAGCCCCGGGGACAGGGTGCCTGAAGCTTTCTTT. It codes for CASSPGDRVPEAFF. The full variable domain, with the rest looked up from reference TRBV28 and TRBJ1-1, is DVKVTQSSRYLVKRTGEKVFLECVQDMDHENMFWYRQDPGLGLRLIYFSYDVKMKEKGDIPEGYSVSREKKERFSLILESASTNQTSMYLCASSPGDRVPEAFFGQGTRLTVV.

V is TRBV5-1 and J is TRBJ1-2; D might be TRBD1 (6 bases). Germline CDR1 is SGHRS and CDR2 is YFSETQ. V was pared by 1 base and J by 8 bases, with 12 bases between. The CDR3 loop spans 13 amino acids. CDR3 protein: CASSLRTGQGYTF. The DNA for the CDR3 is TGCGCCAGCAGCTTGAGAACAGGGCAGGGCTACACCTTC.

The J gene is TRBJ2-7, the V gene TRBV7-2, with D possibly matching TRBD2 (6 bases). Germline loops: CDR1 SGHTA, CDR2 FQGNSA. V lost 1 base to trimming and J lost 3 bases, with 10 bases between them. This CDR3 region has 14 residues. The CDR3 DNA sequence: TGTGCCAGCAGCTTAGAGCTGGGGGGCTACGAGCAGTACTTC. Its protein product is CASSLELGGYEQYF. The full variable domain, its missing parts supplied by reference TRBV7-2 and TRBJ2-7, is GAGVSQSPSNKVTEKGKDVELRCDPISGHTALYWYRQSLGQGLEFLIYFQGNSAPDKSGLPSDRFSAERTGGSVSTLTIQRTQQEDSAVYLCASSLELGGYEQYFGPGTRLTVT.

This chain links TRBV10-2 with TRBJ2-7; 10 bases line up with TRBD2. Trimming removed 0 bases from V and 1 base from J; junction bases left unmatched: 0. CDR3 length equals 15 residues. Per the germline V gene, CDR1 is WSHSY and CDR2 is SAAADI. CDR3 nucleotide sequence: TGCGCCAGCAGTGAGTCGACTAGCGGGTCCTACGAGCAGTACTTC. Its translation: CASSESTSGSYEQYF.

This chain links TRBV19 with TRBJ1-3; D is ambiguous. CDR3 length: 14 amino acids. The germline V gene encodes CDR1 LNHDA and CDR2 SQIVND (reference sequence). V shed 2 bases and J shed 0 bases, with 5 bases lying between them. CDR3 sequence (DNA): TGTGCCAGTAGTATACCAAGCTCTGGAAACACCATATATTTT. This translates into CASSIPSSGNTIYF. The variable domain in full, completed from reference TRBV19 and TRBJ1-3, reads DGGITQSPKYLFRKEGQNVTLSCEQNLNHDAMYWYRQDPGQGLRLIYYSQIVNDFQKGDIAEGYSVSREKKESFPLTVTSAQKNPTAFYLCASSIPSSGNTIYFGEGSWLTVV.

This sequence joins TRBV10-3 and TRBJ2-2; D gene ambiguous. The ends were cut back, 0 bases at V and 5 bases at J, with 4 bases in the middle. Germline V CDR1 and CDR2: ENHRY, SYGVKD. The CDR3 extends over 13 amino acids. The CDR3 sequence: CAISESDTGELFF. For the CDR3, the DNA is TGTGCCATCAGTGAGTCGGATACCGGGGAGCTGTTTTTT.

The V call is TRBV7-2, the J call TRBJ2-5; D is undetermined. The germline gives CDR1 SGHTA, CDR2 FQGNSA. The CDR3 has 14 amino acids. V was pared by 3 bases and J by 5 bases, with 13 bases between. CDR3 sequence (DNA): TGTGCCAGCAGCTTTTTGGGTTTTTATGAGACCCAGTACTTC. Its protein product is CASSFLGFYETQYF.

This chain uses TRBV10-3 with TRBJ2-7; 7 bases are shared with TRBD2. Trimming removed 10 bases from V and 3 bases from J; junction bases left unmatched: 12. This CDR3 comprises 14 residues. CDR1 and CDR2 (germline): ENHRY, SYGVKD. The DNA of the CDR3 is TGTGCCACCGTCGGTAGGGCGGGAGACTACGAGCAGTACTTC. Amino acid sequence: CATVGRAGDYEQYF.

V is TRBV27 and J is TRBJ1-5; a weak D match, TRBD1 (5 bases). Germline V gene data show CDR1 as MNHEY and CDR2 as SMNVEV (reference sequence). This CDR3 region has 13 residues. The V and J ends lost 8 bases and 8 bases respectively, with 16 bases between them. The CDR3 region is CASEEQEREPQHF. The CDR3 nucleotides read TGTGCCAGCGAAGAACAGGAACGGGAGCCCCAGCATTTT.

The chain couples TRBV21-1 to TRBJ1-5; TRBD1, as called in the table, went unchecked against the DNA. TRBV21-1 is labeled a pseudogene. The CDR3 length is 15 residues. Written as DNA, the CDR3 is TGTGCCAGCAGCATAATGGGGACAGCTAATCAGCCCCAGCATTTT. Its protein is CASSIMGTANQPQHF.

This chain uses TRBV9 with TRBJ2-7; D may be TRBD1 or TRBD2 (5 bases each). The germline gives CDR1 SGDLS, CDR2 YYNGEE. Between the trimmed V and J ends, which lost 4 bases and 6 bases, there was a span of 17 bases. The CDR3 runs 14 residues. Written as DNA, the CDR3 is TGTGCCAGCAGCCCCCAAATAGAGAGGGGCGAGCAGTACTTC. Its translation: CASSPQIERGEQYF.

This rearrangement joins TRBV7-9 to TRBJ2-5; possible D gene TRBD2, 5 bases. From germline, CDR1 is SEHNR and CDR2 FQNEAQ (reference sequence). This CDR3 contains 16 residues. V lost 6 bases to trimming and J lost 5 bases, with 22 bases between them. CDR3 protein: CASSSDPYSLAETQYF. Here the CDR3 DNA reads TGTGCCAGCAGTTCAGATCCGTATAGTCTAGCCGAGACCCAGTACTTC. The full variable domain, with the rest looked up from reference TRBV7-9 and TRBJ2-5, is DTGVSQNPRHKITKRGQNVTFRCDPISEHNRLYWYRQTLGQGPEFLTYFQNEAQLEKSRLLSDRFSAERPKGSFSTLEIQRTEQGDSAMYLCASSSDPYSLAETQYFGPGTRLLVL.

The chain joins TRBV20-1 to TRBJ1-2, with D perhaps matching TRBD1 (6 bases). CDR1 DFQATT and CDR2 SNEGSKA come from the germline V gene (reference sequence). This CDR3 has 11 amino acids. CDR3 residues: CLFGGNYGYTF. DNA of the CDR3: TGCCTCTTCGGGGGCAACTATGGCTACACCTTC.

On this clone: Different DNA sequences within this sample yield the same CDR3. The V gene is TRBV28, the J gene TRBJ2-7; 10 positions agree with TRBD2. V lost 8 bases, J lost 4 bases, and 2 bases stayed unmatched. The CDR3 loop spans 12 amino acids. Germline CDR1 MDHEN, CDR2 SYDVKM. The DNA of the CDR3 is TGTGCCAGCTCTAGCGGGAGTTACGAGCAGTACTTC. This translates into CASSSGSYEQYF.